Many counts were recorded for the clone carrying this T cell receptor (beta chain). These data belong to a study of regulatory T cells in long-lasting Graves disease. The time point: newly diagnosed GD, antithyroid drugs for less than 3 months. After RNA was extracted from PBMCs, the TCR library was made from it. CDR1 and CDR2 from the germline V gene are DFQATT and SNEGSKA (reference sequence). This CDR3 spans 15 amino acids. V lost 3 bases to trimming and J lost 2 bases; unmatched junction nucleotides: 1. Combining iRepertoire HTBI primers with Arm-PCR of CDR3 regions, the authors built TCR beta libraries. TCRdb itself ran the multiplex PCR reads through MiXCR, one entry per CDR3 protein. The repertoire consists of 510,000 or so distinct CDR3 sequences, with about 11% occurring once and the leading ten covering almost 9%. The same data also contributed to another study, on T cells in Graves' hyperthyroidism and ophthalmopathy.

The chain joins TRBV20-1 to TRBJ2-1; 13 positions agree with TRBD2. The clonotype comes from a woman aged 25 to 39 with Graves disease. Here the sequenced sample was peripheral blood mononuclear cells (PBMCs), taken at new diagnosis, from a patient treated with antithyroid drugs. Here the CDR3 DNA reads TGCAGTGCTAGGGGACTAGCGGGGACCTACAATGAGCAGTTCTTC. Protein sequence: CSARGLAGTYNEQFF.